This T cell receptor beta chain was retrieved from a study of cytomegalovirus exposure and HLA in healthy donors. Looked up from germline, CDR1 is SGHRS and CDR2 is YFSETQ. The germline V and J ends were trimmed by 1 base and 1 base, with 8 bases remaining between them. This CDR3 is built from 14 residues. The PCR ran on 60 Vbeta and 13 Jbeta primers. Generated by immunoSEQ multiplex PCR, the TCRdb table keeps only in-frame clones and is missing some. Of some 140,000 clones listed, about 86% are singletons. Donors had nominal health at sampling but likely had unrecorded immune exposures. The sample taken for sequencing was PBMCs. The sequence was obtained from a woman aged 25 to 39 in good health and CMV-seronegative. The V and J genes are TRBV5-1 and TRBJ1-1, with TRBD1 as a possible D gene (6 bases). The CDR3 is CASSLRGGNTEAFF. In DNA form, the CDR3 reads TGCGCCAGCAGCTTGAGGGGGGGGAACACTGAAGCTTTCTTT. Full variable domain (missing parts from reference TRBV5-1 and TRBJ1-1): KAGVTQTPRYLIKTRGQQVTLSCSPISGHRSVSWYQQTPGQGLQFLFEYFSETQRNKGNFPGRFSGRQFSNSRSEMNVSTLELGDSALYLCASSLRGGNTEAFFGQGTRLTVV.